Included here is one T cell receptor beta chain sequence, with context. The sample is drawn from a study of T-cell reconstitution after alpha-beta-depleted transplantation in children. The CDR3 sequence is 12 residues long. The V end was cut by 3 bases, the J end by 4 bases, with 8 bases between. The germline V gene encodes CDR1 DFQATT and CDR2 SNEGSKA (reference sequence). Unique molecular identifiers were built into the TCRbeta library. TCRdb redid the calling of the PCR reads with MiXCR, one entry per CDR3 protein. The sample lists roughly 400,000 distinct CDR3 sequences; just over 20% were seen once.

The V and J genes are TRBV20-1 and TRBJ2-3; D call uncertain. The sequences come from PBMCs from the stem cell graft donor, collected from the stem cell graft. This receptor was obtained from a human donor who donated a stem cell graft to a child with acute myeloid leukemia. The CDR3 loop is CSASRAADTQYF. The CDR3 DNA follows: TGCAGTGCTAGTAGGGCGGCAGATACGCAGTATTTT.